The 16 T cell receptor beta chains below all came from one sample that was sequenced in a study of blood T cell repertoires in COVID-19. Libraries were prepared by immunoSEQ multiplex PCR; TCRdb keeps only in-frame clonotypes and omits some of them. The sample carries some 260,000 clones, over 80% recorded once. The sample comprised peripheral blood. These receptors were obtained from a woman aged 70-85 years with COVID-19, enrolled during active disease.

This chain links TRBV18 with TRBJ2-7; D perhaps matches TRBD2 (6 bases). Germline loops: CDR1 KGHSH, CDR2 LQKENI. V was trimmed by 2 bases and J by 3 bases, leaving 17 bases between them. CDR3 length equals 16 residues. CDR3 loop: CASSPKVGGPGYEQYF. The CDR3 DNA is TGTGCCAGCTCACCAAAAGTGGGAGGACCCGGCTACGAGCAGTACTTC.

The rearrangement joins TRBV7-2 to TRBJ1-4; D is possibly TRBD1 (5 bases). The CDR3 contains 15 residues. Germline loops: CDR1 SGHTA, CDR2 FQGNSA. V gave up 0 bases and J gave up 7 bases, with 12 bases separating them. The CDR3 protein is CASSLARGLGEKLFF. In nucleotides, the CDR3 is TGTGCCAGCAGCTTAGCGCGGGGGTTGGGTGAAAAACTGTTTTTT. Combining the CDR3 with reference TRBV7-2 and TRBJ1-4 gives the whole variable domain GAGVSQSPSNKVTEKGKDVELRCDPISGHTALYWYRQSLGQGLEFLIYFQGNSAPDKSGLPSDRFSAERTGGSVSTLTIQRTQQEDSAVYLCASSLARGLGEKLFFGSGTQLSVL.

This clone was seen a few times. This chain joins TRBV11-2 and TRBJ1-1, with 8 bases that match TRBD1. Germline lookup yields CDR1 SGHAT and CDR2 FQNNGV. Trimming cost V 5 bases and J 5 bases; bases outside gene matches: 4. The CDR3 has 13 amino acids. Written as DNA, the CDR3 is TGTGCCAGCAGCCTCAGGGGGCAAACTGAAGCTTTCTTT. Protein product: CASSLRGQTEAFF.

The chain has TRBV5-1 and TRBJ2-3, with a tentative D call TRBD2 (5 bases). The V end lost 4 bases, the J end lost 1 base, and 10 bases lay between the germline ends. The CDR3 is 14 amino acids. Germline CDR1 SGHRS, CDR2 YFSETQ. The CDR3 DNA reads as TGCGCCAGCAGCCGGGGTAGCGGCACAGATACGCAGTATTTT. This sequence encodes CASSRGSGTDTQYF.

This sequence joins TRBV5-1 and TRBJ1-4, with a possible D match to TRBD1 (5 bases). The ends were cut back, 4 bases at V and 0 bases at J, with 13 bases in the middle. The germline CDR1 and CDR2 sequences are SGHRS and YFSETQ. The CDR3 consists of 16 residues. The CDR3 spells CASSEMDTTTNEKLFF. CDR3 nucleotide sequence: TGCGCCAGCAGCGAAATGGACACAACAACTAATGAAAAACTGTTTTTT.

The rearrangement joins TRBV11-3 to TRBJ1-1; D is unresolved. Germline CDR1 and CDR2: SGHNT and YENEEA. The CDR3 has 13 residues. The V end was cut by 3 bases, the J end by 1 base, with 6 bases between. The CDR3 region is CASSFRKNTEAFF. The CDR3 bases are TGTGCCAGCAGCTTCAGGAAGAACACTGAAGCTTTCTTT. Supplemented by reference TRBV11-3 and TRBJ1-1, the full variable domain reads EAGVVQSPRYKIIEKKQPVAFWCNPISGHNTLYWYLQNLGQGPELLIRYENEEAVDDSQLPKDRFSAERLKGVDSTLKIQPAELGDSAVYLCASSFRKNTEAFFGQGTRLTVV.

The gene calls are TRBV27 and TRBJ1-4; D is unresolved. The CDR3 totals 17 residues. Trimming removed 1 base from V and 4 bases from J, with 16 bases in between. Germline lookup yields CDR1 MNHEY and CDR2 SMNVEV (reference sequence). CDR3 amino acids: CASSLLVQRPYNEKLFF. The DNA of the CDR3 is TGTGCCAGCAGTTTATTGGTACAGAGACCTTATAATGAAAAACTGTTTTTT. The variable domain in full, completed from reference TRBV27 and TRBJ1-4, reads EAQVTQNPRYLITVTGKKLTVTCSQNMNHEYMSWYRQDPGLGLRQIYYSMNVEVTDKGDVPEGYKVSRKEKRNFPLILESPSPNQTSLYFCASSLLVQRPYNEKLFFGSGTQLSVL.

Concerning this clone: This sample includes further DNA sequences coding for the same CDR3. The gene calls are TRBV30 and TRBJ1-2, with D hard to call. V lost 5 bases and J 0 bases, leaving 7 bases between the germline ends. Germline V gives CDR1 GTSNPN, CDR2 SVGIG (reference sequence). The CDR3 is 12 amino acids. As DNA, the CDR3 is TGTGCCTGGGGCGACACTAACTATGGCTACACCTTC. It codes for CAWGDTNYGYTF. Complete variable domain (other parts from reference TRBV30 and TRBJ1-2): SQTIHQWPATLVQPVGSPLSLECTVEGTSNPNLYWYRQAAGRGLQLLFYSVGIGQISSEVPQNLSASRPQDRQFILSSKKLLLSDSGFYLCAWGDTNYGYTFGSGTRLTVV.

V is TRBV4-1 and J is TRBJ2-5, with D tentatively TRBD1 (6 bases). V was trimmed by 3 bases and J by 0 bases, leaving 11 bases between them. Germline CDR1 MGHRA, CDR2 YSYEKL. This CDR3 has 15 amino acids. CDR3 coding DNA: TGCGCCAGCAGCCAGTCCACAGGGTACCAAGAGACCCAGTACTTC. Its protein product is CASSQSTGYQETQYF.

The V and J genes are TRBV9 and TRBJ2-5, with 7 bases matching TRBD2. V trimming: 3 bases; J trimming: 1 base; junction bases outside the gene matches: 9. In germline, CDR1 is SGDLS, CDR2 YYNGEE. The CDR3 length is 16 residues. This CDR3 is CASSAGKTSSQETQYF. CDR3 bases: TGTGCCAGCAGCGCCGGAAAGACTAGCAGCCAAGAGACCCAGTACTTC.

This clone was found once. The chain uses TRBV9 and TRBJ2-7; 7 bases line up with TRBD1. Losses at the gene ends were 0 bases for V and 2 bases for J; bases not matched to a gene: 8. Germline CDR1 SGDLS, CDR2 YYNGEE. This CDR3 region has 16 residues. The CDR3 coding sequence is TGTGCCAGCAGCGTAGCCGGGACAGTCGTCCCCTACGAGCAGTACTTC. This codes for CASSVAGTVVPYEQYF.

V is TRBV18 and J is TRBJ2-6, with a tentative D call TRBD1 (6 bases). The CDR3 loop spans 16 amino acids. CDR1 KGHSH and CDR2 LQKENI come from the germline V gene. Trimming took 5 bases from V and 0 from J, leaving 11 bases between them. In nucleotides, the CDR3 is TGTGCCAGCTCAGCGCAACAGGGCTCTGGGGCCAACGTCCTGACTTTC. Encoded protein: CASSAQQGSGANVLTF.

Of note for this clone: The identical CDR3 is also encoded by other nucleotide sequences in the sample. The chain combines TRBV18 with TRBJ1-1; unclear D gene. Germline-derived CDR1 and CDR2 are KGHSH and LQKENI. The CDR3 has 13 residues. V lost 2 bases and J 4 bases, leaving 8 bases between the germline ends. CDR3 DNA sequence: TGTGCCAGCTCACCAAGAGGAGGCACTGAAGCTTTCTTT. It translates to CASSPRGGTEAFF.

This chain connects TRBV4-1 to TRBJ2-4; 9 bases are a match to TRBD2. The J segment lost 6 bases and the V segment lost 4 bases, leaving 10 bases of the junction unmatched. The CDR3 sequence is 16 residues long. Germline V gene sequence: CDR1 MGHRA, CDR2 YSYEKL. The CDR3 sequence is CASSPLEGGGVNIQYF. The CDR3 nucleotides are TGCGCCAGCAGCCCCCTCGAAGGCGGGGGGGTAAACATTCAGTACTTC.

The chain employs TRBV7-9 and TRBJ2-2; possible D gene TRBD1, 6 bases. The CDR3 runs to 15 residues. CDR1 is SEHNR, CDR2 FQNEAQ, per germline (reference sequence). Trimming pared 3 bases from V and 5 bases from J, leaving 13 bases between. DNA for the CDR3: TGTGCCAGCAGCTTTCTGGGGGCCGGTACCGGGGAGCTGTTTTTT. Residues: CASSFLGAGTGELFF.

V and J are TRBV28 and TRBJ1-1, with a weak D call TRBD1 (5 bases). The V gene's germline CDR1 is MDHEN and CDR2 SYDVKM. The V gene lost 0 bases and the J gene lost 8 bases, with 7 bases spanning the gap. This CDR3 spans 12 amino acids. For the CDR3, the DNA is TGTGCCAGCAGTTTATGGGACAACGAAGCTTTCTTT. Translation: CASSLWDNEAFF. The full variable domain, its missing parts supplied by reference TRBV28 and TRBJ1-1, is DVKVTQSSRYLVKRTGEKVFLECVQDMDHENMFWYRQDPGLGLRLIYFSYDVKMKEKGDIPEGYSVSREKKERFSLILESASTNQTSMYLCASSLWDNEAFFGQGTRLTVV.